The 24 T cell receptor beta chains below were found in one sample sequenced in a study of OX40 agonist ivuxolimab in advanced cancers. Here immunoSEQ multiplex PCR was the method, and the copy in TCRdb shows in-frame clones only, minus some. In the table there are fewer than 70,000 clones, approximately 89% of which are singletons. This specimen was CD4+ or CD8+ T cells sorted from blood, taken in a trial of the OX40 agonist ivuxolimab. The receptor set was obtained from an adult with an advanced solid tumor such as melanoma, head and neck, liver or kidney cancer.

V gene TRBV18 combines with J gene TRBJ1-4, with a possible D match to TRBD1 (6 bases). Trimming shortened V by 1 base and J by 8 bases, and 14 bases separated the two germline ends. CDR1 is KGHSH, CDR2 LQKENI, per germline. The CDR3 is 15 residues long. Here the CDR3 DNA reads TGTGCCAGCTCACCACTTTATGGGGGCGACGAAAAACTGTTTTTT. It is translated as CASSPLYGGDEKLFF.

The chain is built from TRBV10-1 and TRBJ2-4, with D unresolved. Germline CDR1 and CDR2: WNHNN and SYGVQD (reference sequence). The CDR3 is 13 residues long. V was trimmed by 4 bases and J by 4 bases, leaving 8 bases between them. CDR3 sequence: CASSAAAKNIQYF. CDR3 in DNA: TGCGCCAGCAGTGCAGCAGCTAAAAACATTCAGTACTTC.

The chain carries TRBV4-1 and TRBJ1-2, with a weak D call TRBD1 (6 bases). V dropped 2 bases and J dropped 2 bases, with 15 bases sitting between them. The CDR3 loop spans 16 amino acids. Germline CDR1 and CDR2: MGHRA and YSYEKL. Here the CDR3 reads CASSQSPGGQNYGYTF. The CDR3 DNA reads as TGCGCCAGCAGCCAAAGCCCCGGCGGACAGAACTATGGCTACACCTTC.

This clone was observed once. J is TRBJ2-5 and V is TRBV7-7, with 10 bases lining up with TRBD1. The CDR3 totals 14 residues. Germline V CDR1 and CDR2: SSHAT, FNYEAQ (reference sequence). With V trimmed by 5 bases and J by 5 bases, 5 bases remained unmatched. The chain's CDR3 is CASSPTGGGETQYF. The CDR3 region has the DNA TGTGCCAGCAGCCCGACAGGGGGCGGGGAGACCCAGTACTTC.

The chain recombines TRBV6-4 with TRBJ2-3; the match to TRBD2 covers 9 bases. Germline-derived CDR1 and CDR2 are MRHNA and SNTAGT. This CDR3 is built from 15 residues. Losses at the gene ends were 6 bases for V and 3 bases for J; bases not matched to a gene: 7. The CDR3 bases are TGTGCCAGCAGAGCGGGGGGTACTGGGACAGATACGCAGTATTTT. Amino acids: CASRAGGTGTDTQYF.

This chain joins TRBV4-2 and TRBJ1-4; D is unresolved. In germline, CDR1 is LGHNA, CDR2 YNFKEQ. The CDR3 is 15 amino acids. V shed 0 bases and J shed 0 bases, with 5 bases lying between them. The DNA of the CDR3 is TGTGCCAGCAGCCAAGACAGAACAACTAATGAAAAACTGTTTTTT. It encodes CASSQDRTTNEKLFF.

In regard to this clone: The sample carries other DNA sequences with the same CDR3. The chain has TRBV30 and TRBJ1-3; maybe TRBD1 (5 bases). Germline V CDR1 and CDR2: GTSNPN, SVGIG (reference sequence). V lost 2 bases and J 0 bases, leaving 11 bases between the germline ends. The CDR3 is 15 amino acids. In nucleotides, the CDR3 is TGTGCCTGGAGTCCGACGGACAACTCTGGAAACACCATATATTTT. Its translation is CAWSPTDNSGNTIYF.

The chain recombines TRBV5-1 with TRBJ2-5, with D perhaps given as TRBD1 or TRBD2 (5 bases each). The CDR3 has 15 amino acids. CDR1 is SGHRS, CDR2 YFSETQ, per germline. Trimming cost V 3 bases and J 2 bases, with 14 bases left between them. As DNA, the CDR3 is TGCGCCAGCAGCTCCAGCGCTGGGACGCAAGAGACCCAGTACTTC. Its protein product is CASSSSAGTQETQYF.

The CDR3 is CAAKGAYEQYF. The CDR3 nucleotides are TGTGCAGCTAAAGGGGCCTACGAGCAGTACTTC. The chain couples TRBV6-1 to TRBJ2-7; a weak D match, TRBD1 (5 bases). Germline CDR1 reads MNHNS; CDR2 reads SASEGT. This CDR3 comprises 11 residues.

The rearrangement joins TRBV18 to TRBJ2-7; maybe TRBD2 (5 bases). V was cut by 3 bases and J by 1 base, with 13 bases left in between. Germline V gene data show CDR1 as KGHSH and CDR2 as LQKENI. The CDR3 length is 15 residues. This chain's CDR3 is CASSPPGSISYEQYF. CDR3 nucleotides: TGTGCCAGCTCACCTCCGGGGAGTATATCCTACGAGCAGTACTTC.

The J gene is TRBJ2-5, the V gene TRBV2, with 10 nucleotides matching TRBD2. The junction had 3 bases not matched to a gene; V was cut back by 6 bases and J by 5 bases. Germline V gene sequence: CDR1 SNHLY, CDR2 FYNNEI. This CDR3 is built from 13 residues. The CDR3 coding sequence is TGTGCCAGCAGAGCGGGGGGGCGTGAGACCCAGTACTTC. This codes for CASRAGGRETQYF.

This sequence joins TRBV15 and TRBJ1-2, with D uncertain. This CDR3 comprises 11 residues. V was shortened by 1 base and J by 5 bases, with 2 bases between the two germline ends. Germline CDR1 LNHNV, CDR2 YYDKDF (reference sequence). The CDR3: CATSRGYGYTF. CDR3 bases: TGTGCCACCAGCAGAGGATATGGCTACACCTTC.

V usage is TRBV5-5 and J usage is TRBJ1-1, with D maybe TRBD1 (6 bases). CDR3 length: 16 amino acids. CDR1 is SGHKS, CDR2 YYEKEE, per germline (reference sequence). V lost 2 bases to trimming and J lost 1 base, with 15 bases between them. The DNA of the CDR3 is TGTGCCAGCAGCTTTTACGGACGGGGGCAGAACACTGAAGCTTTCTTT. It encodes CASSFYGRGQNTEAFF.

The chain combines TRBV6-5 with TRBJ1-1, with D perhaps TRBD1 (6 bases). V shed 5 bases and J shed 11 bases, with 21 bases lying between them. CDR1 is MNHEY and CDR2 is SVGAGI in the germline V gene. The CDR3 length is 14 residues. CDR3 DNA sequence: TGTGCCAGCAGTGTGACAGGCATCCAACCACCGGCTTTCTTT. Amino acids: CASSVTGIQPPAFF.

This clone has just one count. This sequence joins TRBV14 and TRBJ2-3, with 9 bases that match TRBD2. Losses at the gene ends were 1 base for V and 8 bases for J; bases not matched to a gene: 13. CDR1 and CDR2 from the germline V gene are SGHDN and FVKESK. CDR3 length equals 17 residues. This chain's CDR3 is CASSQVSGGLLVGTQYF. The CDR3 DNA reads as TGTGCCAGCAGCCAAGTCAGCGGGGGGCTTCTCGTAGGTACGCAGTATTTT.

The chain couples TRBV7-2 to TRBJ2-1; tentative D call: TRBD2 (7 bases). Germline CDR1 SGHTA, CDR2 FQGNSA. V lost 1 base and J 9 bases, leaving 16 bases between the germline ends. This CDR3 spans 15 amino acids. The CDR3 sequence: CASSLGMGAGVEQFF. CDR3 bases: TGTGCCAGCAGCTTAGGAATGGGGGCGGGGGTTGAGCAGTTCTTC.

CDR3 in amino acids: CASSAYPTSGNTGELFF. In nucleotides, the CDR3 is TGTGCCAGCAGTGCTTACCCGACTAGCGGAAACACCGGGGAGCTGTTTTTT. The J gene is TRBJ2-2, the V gene TRBV6-1, with 9 bases fitting TRBD2. Germline loops: CDR1 MNHNS, CDR2 SASEGT. This CDR3 spans 17 amino acids. The J segment lost 2 bases and the V segment lost 4 bases, leaving 8 bases of the junction unmatched.

This chain uses TRBV7-9 with TRBJ2-3, with 7 bases aligning to TRBD2. Germline loops: CDR1 SEHNR, CDR2 FQNEAQ (reference sequence). This CDR3 contains 14 residues. Unmatched junction bases numbered 5, after V lost 6 bases and J lost 2 bases. CDR3 in DNA: TGTGCCAGCAGATCTGCGGGGGACACAGATACGCAGTATTTT. Its protein is CASRSAGDTDTQYF.

The chain joins TRBV7-2 to TRBJ2-7; the match to TRBD2 covers 7 bases. From germline, CDR1 is SGHTA and CDR2 FQGNSA. Trimming cost V 1 base and J 0 bases; bases outside gene matches: 6. The length of the CDR3 is 16 residues. CDR3 amino acids: CASSLGSGGSSYEQYF. As DNA, the CDR3 is TGTGCCAGCAGCTTAGGTTCCGGGGGGAGCTCCTACGAGCAGTACTTC. Based on the CDR3 plus reference TRBV7-2 and TRBJ2-7, the full variable domain is GAGVSQSPSNKVTEKGKDVELRCDPISGHTALYWYRQSLGQGLEFLIYFQGNSAPDKSGLPSDRFSAERTGGSVSTLTIQRTQQEDSAVYLCASSLGSGGSSYEQYFGPGTRLTVT.

The rearrangement uses TRBV11-3 and TRBJ1-1; D might be TRBD1 (5 bases). The germline CDR1 and CDR2 sequences are SGHNT and YENEEA. Trimming took off 4 bases at V and 1 base at J, with 7 bases between the two ends. The CDR3 runs 13 residues. The DNA for the CDR3 is TGTGCCAGCAGCTCACAGGCGAACACTGAAGCTTTCTTT. Protein product: CASSSQANTEAFF.

This chain joins TRBV19 and TRBJ2-7; 11 bases align to TRBD2. Germline V gives CDR1 LNHDA, CDR2 SQIVND (reference sequence). The CDR3 consists of 15 residues. V was pared by 0 bases and J by 2 bases, with 0 bases of the junction left unmatched. The CDR3 DNA reads as TGTGCCAGTAGTATAGAACTAGCGGGGGCCTACGAGCAGTACTTC. Residues: CASSIELAGAYEQYF.

The V and J genes are TRBV7-9 and TRBJ1-1; no clear D. Trimming took 2 bases from V and 8 from J, leaving 18 bases between them. Germline CDR1 reads SEHNR; CDR2 reads FQNEAQ (reference sequence). The length of the CDR3 is 15 residues. The CDR3 bases are TGTGCCAGCAGCTTATGGGTTACGCGCCCGGGGGAAGCTTTCTTT. The encoded protein is CASSLWVTRPGEAFF.

The chain has TRBV5-4 and TRBJ2-5; TRBD2 agrees at 10 bases. Germline V gives CDR1 SGHNT, CDR2 YYREEE (reference sequence). The CDR3 runs 17 residues. With V trimmed by 2 bases and J by 5 bases, 12 bases remained unmatched. CDR3 residues: CASSLLPGLALGETQYF. DNA for the CDR3: TGTGCCAGCAGCTTACTCCCGGGACTAGCGTTGGGGGAGACCCAGTACTTC.

V and J are TRBV11-2 and TRBJ2-3, with 8 bases that match TRBD2. CDR1 SGHAT and CDR2 FQNNGV come from the germline V gene. Losses at the gene ends were 5 bases for V and 1 base for J; bases not matched to a gene: 5. The CDR3 extends over 15 amino acids. The CDR3 protein is CASSTQLAGTDTQYF. The CDR3, as DNA: TGTGCCAGCAGCACCCAACTAGCGGGCACAGATACGCAGTATTTT.